This T cell receptor (beta chain) was obtained from a study of CD8+ T cells in alopecia areata. Findings and limits, study-wide: Lesional scalp exceeded normal scalp in clonality, especially in alopecia totalis/universalis. Normal skin's resident alphabeta T cells are sequenced alongside lesional scalp T cells. With patients, TCR sharing proved less clear than in mice, a difference possibly related to HLA.

Concerning this clone: Its matching antigen is unknown.

Following RNA extraction, reverse transcription yielded cDNA that acted as the sequencing template. Only in-frame clones appear in the TCRdb table, and some are missing; sequencing was by immunoSEQ multiplex PCR. The table has roughly 200,000 clones, roughly 56% seen once. T lymphocytes (CD4+ and CD8+) were sorted from PBMCs. V lost 3 bases and J lost 2, with 12 bases in between. The CDR3 has 14 amino acids. CDR1 and CDR2 from the germline V gene are SQVTM and ANQGSEA. Sample: CD8+ T cells sorted from blood. The rearrangement joins TRBV29-1 to TRBJ2-3, with D perhaps matching TRBD2 (5 bases). The source is a human donor in good health. The CDR3 here is CSVEGSEDTDTQYF. As DNA, the CDR3 is TGCAGCGTTGAGGGGAGCGAGGACACAGATACGCAGTATTTT.